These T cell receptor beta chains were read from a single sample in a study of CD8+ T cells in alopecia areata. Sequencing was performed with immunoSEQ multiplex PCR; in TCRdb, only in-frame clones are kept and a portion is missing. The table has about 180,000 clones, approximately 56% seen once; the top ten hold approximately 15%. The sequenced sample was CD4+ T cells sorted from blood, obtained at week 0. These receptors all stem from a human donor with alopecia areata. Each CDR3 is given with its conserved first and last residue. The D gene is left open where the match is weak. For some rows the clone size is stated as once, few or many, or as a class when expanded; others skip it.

DNA: TGTGCCAGCTCAGGGGGACCAAACACTGAAGCTTTCTTT
CDR3: CASSGGPNTEAFF
V: TRBV18
size: -
D: -
J: TRBJ1-1

DNA: TGTGCCAGCAGCTTCGAGAAGTATACGCAGTATTTT
CDR3: CASSFEKYTQYF
V: TRBV5-6
size: -
D: -
J: TRBJ2-3

DNA: TGTGCCAGCAGCTGGGGTTTGAACACTGAAGCTTTCTTT
CDR3: CASSWGLNTEAFF
V: TRBV14
size: few
D: -
J: TRBJ1-1

DNA: TGCAGCGTCGCACACAGAGGGTCCCTAGTTCAGTACTTC
CDR3: CSVAHRGSLVQYF
V: TRBV29-1
size: -
D: -
J: TRBJ2-4

DNA: TGTGCCAGCAGTTACGACAGGGGGCTTGGGGCCAACGTCCTGACTTTC
CDR3: CASSYDRGLGANVLTF
V: TRBV6-5
size: -
D: TRBD1
J: TRBJ2-6

DNA: TGTGCCTCGGGAGTGGGCGCCGCATTCTACAATGAGCAGTTCTTC
CDR3: CASGVGAAFYNEQFF
V: TRBV7-9
size: few
D: -
J: TRBJ2-1

DNA: TGTGCCAGCATCGGTTGGGGGTCCACCGGGGAGCTGTTTTTT
CDR3: CASIGWGSTGELFF
V: TRBV7-9
size: -
D: -
J: TRBJ2-2

DNA: TGCAGCGTTCAATCCCGGATCCCCGGGGAGCTGTTTTTT
CDR3: CSVQSRIPGELFF
V: TRBV29-1
size: -
D: -
J: TRBJ2-2

DNA: TGTGCCAGCAGCTTATATCAACGGACCGAGCAGTACTTC
CDR3: CASSLYQRTEQYF
V: TRBV7-9
size: -
D: -
J: TRBJ2-7

DNA: TGCAGCGTTGTTCCTAGCGGGGGTGAGACCCAGTACTTC
CDR3: CSVVPSGGETQYF
V: TRBV29-1
size: -
D: TRBD2
J: TRBJ2-5

DNA: TGTGCCATCAGTCGGGACAGCCCCTACGAGCAGTACTTC
CDR3: CAISRDSPYEQYF
V: TRBV10-3
size: few
D: TRBD1
J: TRBJ2-7

DNA: TGTGCCATCAGTAGGACAGGAGGATCCTACGAGCAGTACTTC
CDR3: CAISRTGGSYEQYF
V: TRBV10-3
size: -
D: TRBD1
J: TRBJ2-7

DNA: TGTGCCACCAGCAGAGACCAGGGAAGGGAGACCCAGTACTTC
CDR3: CATSRDQGRETQYF
V: TRBV15
size: -
D: -
J: TRBJ2-5

DNA: TGCAGCGCGGGGAGGGGGTCCACAGATACGCAGTATTTT
CDR3: CSAGRGSTDTQYF
V: TRBV29-1
size: few
D: -
J: TRBJ2-3

DNA: TGCGCCAGCAGCTTGACACCATCCTCTGGGGCCAACGTCCTGACTTTC
CDR3: CASSLTPSSGANVLTF
V: TRBV5-1
size: -
D: -
J: TRBJ2-6

DNA: TGTGCCAGCAGCTCCACCACCTACGAGCAGTACTTC
CDR3: CASSSTTYEQYF
V: TRBV7-8
size: -
D: -
J: TRBJ2-7

DNA: TGTGCCAGCAGCCCGACAGGGAATATGAGGACCCAGCATTTT
CDR3: CASSPTGNMRTQHF
V: TRBV5-6
size: -
D: TRBD1
J: TRBJ1-5

DNA: TGTGCCAGTCAATCCGGGACGGTGGGGTTTCGCTACACCTTC
CDR3: CASQSGTVGFRYTF
V: TRBV25-1
size: -
D: -
J: TRBJ1-2

DNA: TGTGCCTGGACTACAGGGGGAAACACCATATATTTT
CDR3: CAWTTGGNTIYF
V: TRBV30
size: -
D: -
J: TRBJ1-3

DNA: TGCGCCAGCAGCTCGTTCCAAGAGACCCAGTACTTC
CDR3: CASSSFQETQYF
V: TRBV5-1
size: -
D: -
J: TRBJ2-5

DNA: TGTGCCAGCAGCGTAGAGAGATGGGCAGGCAATGAGCAGTTCTTC
CDR3: CASSVERWAGNEQFF
V: TRBV9
size: -
D: -
J: TRBJ2-1

DNA: TGCAGCGTTGTTGGGGCCACTGAAGCTTTCTTT
CDR3: CSVVGATEAFF
V: TRBV29-1
size: few
D: -
J: TRBJ1-1

DNA: TGTGCCAGCAGTTTATCGGCAGGGGGCCCCCGCAATCAGCCCCAGCATTTT
CDR3: CASSLSAGGPRNQPQHF
V: TRBV27
size: -
D: TRBD1
J: TRBJ1-5

DNA: TGTGCCAGTAGTCCTGGGGATATTAGTGGGGCCAACGTCCTGACTTTC
CDR3: CASSPGDISGANVLTF
V: TRBV19
size: -
D: -
J: TRBJ2-6

DNA: TGTGCCAGCTCACCGACAGGGTATGGCTACACCTTC
CDR3: CASSPTGYGYTF
V: TRBV18
size: -
D: TRBD1
J: TRBJ1-2

DNA: TGTGCCACCAGCAGACGATCCGGGACAGGGACTTCAAAGACCCAGTACTTC
CDR3: CATSRRSGTGTSKTQYF
V: TRBV15
size: few
D: TRBD1
J: TRBJ2-5

DNA: TGCGCCAGCAGCACCCAGGGACGGGAGACCCAGTACTTC
CDR3: CASSTQGRETQYF
V: TRBV5-1
size: -
D: -
J: TRBJ2-5

DNA: TGTGCCAGCAGGGGAGATTATCCGGCCCTCCACTTT
CDR3: CASRGDYPALHF
V: TRBV2
size: once
D: -
J: TRBJ1-6

DNA: TGTGCCAGCAGCAGACCGGGACAGGCCGCGCCCATTCAGTACTTC
CDR3: CASSRPGQAAPIQYF
V: TRBV5-6
size: few
D: TRBD1
J: TRBJ2-4

DNA: TGTGCCAGCAGTCCGGGGACTCCTTATGGCTACACCTTC
CDR3: CASSPGTPYGYTF
V: TRBV6-5
size: -
D: -
J: TRBJ1-2

DNA: TGTGCCAGAATTACAGGCAATCAGCCCCAGCATTTT
CDR3: CARITGNQPQHF
V: TRBV6-1
size: -
D: -
J: TRBJ1-5

DNA: TGCAGCGGCGGACAGATACTGATGGGGACCCAGTACTTC
CDR3: CSGGQILMGTQYF
V: TRBV29-1
size: -
D: -
J: TRBJ2-5

DNA: TGTGCCAGCTGGGGAGGAGCCAACACTGAAGCTTTCTTT
CDR3: CASWGGANTEAFF
V: TRBV25-1
size: few
D: -
J: TRBJ1-1

DNA: TGTGCCAGCGCCCGGGGACAGATCACAGATACGCAGTATTTT
CDR3: CASARGQITDTQYF
V: TRBV2
size: -
D: TRBD1
J: TRBJ2-3

DNA: TGCAGCGTTGAGAAACCGCTTTGGGAGACCCAGTACTTC
CDR3: CSVEKPLWETQYF
V: TRBV29-1
size: few
D: -
J: TRBJ2-5

DNA: TGTGCCAGCAGTGGACAGGGGGCGTCAGCTGGAAACACCATATATTTT
CDR3: CASSGQGASAGNTIYF
V: TRBV2
size: few
D: TRBD1
J: TRBJ1-3

DNA: TGTGCCAGCAGCCCCGGACCCCGAGGGACAGACCTTGGCTACACCTTC
CDR3: CASSPGPRGTDLGYTF
V: TRBV9
size: -
D: TRBD1
J: TRBJ1-2

DNA: TGTGCCAGCAGCAATTATGGACTAGCGGGGCGAGAGACCCAGTACTTC
CDR3: CASSNYGLAGRETQYF
V: TRBV4-2
size: -
D: TRBD2
J: TRBJ2-5

DNA: TGTGCCAGCAGCTTGGGACGGGGTGCAACTAATGAAAAACTGTTTTTT
CDR3: CASSLGRGATNEKLFF
V: TRBV5-6
size: -
D: -
J: TRBJ1-4

DNA: TGTGCCTCAACCCAGGGGACAGGGAAGACTGAAGCTTTCTTT
CDR3: CASTQGTGKTEAFF
V: TRBV30
size: -
D: TRBD1
J: TRBJ1-1

DNA: TGCAGCGTCAGACTAGCGGGGGGGCAAGATACGCAGTATTTT
CDR3: CSVRLAGGQDTQYF
V: TRBV29-1
size: once
D: TRBD2
J: TRBJ2-3

DNA: TGCAGCGTTGAGGCCCAGGGGGGAAACATTCAGTACTTC
CDR3: CSVEAQGGNIQYF
V: TRBV29-1
size: few
D: -
J: TRBJ2-4

DNA: TGCAGCGTTGGACAGGCGGAGGGCTACACCTTC
CDR3: CSVGQAEGYTF
V: TRBV29-1
size: once
D: -
J: TRBJ1-2

DNA: TGTGCCATCAGTGCCAGGGTCGATGAAGCTTTCTTT
CDR3: CAISARVDEAFF
V: TRBV10-3
size: -
D: -
J: TRBJ1-1